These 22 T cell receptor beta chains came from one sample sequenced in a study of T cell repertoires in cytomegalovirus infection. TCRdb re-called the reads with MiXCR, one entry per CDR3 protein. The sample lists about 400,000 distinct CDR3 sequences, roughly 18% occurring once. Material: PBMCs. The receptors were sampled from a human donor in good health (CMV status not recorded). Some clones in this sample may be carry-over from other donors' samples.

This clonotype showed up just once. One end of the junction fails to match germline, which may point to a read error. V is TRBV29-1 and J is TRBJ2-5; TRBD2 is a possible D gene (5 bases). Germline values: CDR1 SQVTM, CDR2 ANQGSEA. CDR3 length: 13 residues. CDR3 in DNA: TGCAGCATTGACGTGAGGGTTAAGGAGACCCAGTACTTC. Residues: CSIDVRVKETQYF.

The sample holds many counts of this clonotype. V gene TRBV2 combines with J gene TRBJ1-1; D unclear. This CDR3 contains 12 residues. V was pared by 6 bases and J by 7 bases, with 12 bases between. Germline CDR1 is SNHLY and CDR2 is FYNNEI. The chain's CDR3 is CASSLRVGEAFF. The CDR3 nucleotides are TGTGCCAGCAGCCTTAGGGTAGGTGAAGCTTTCTTT.

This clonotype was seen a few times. The CDR3 loop is CAISDWPGNTEAFF. Written as DNA, the CDR3 is TGTGCCATCAGTGATTGGCCCGGGAACACTGAAGCTTTCTTT. The chain joins TRBV10-3 to TRBJ1-1; D unclear. The CDR3 extends over 14 amino acids. Germline loops: CDR1 ENHRY, CDR2 SYGVKD. Trimming removed 3 bases at V and 1 base at J, with 9 bases between.

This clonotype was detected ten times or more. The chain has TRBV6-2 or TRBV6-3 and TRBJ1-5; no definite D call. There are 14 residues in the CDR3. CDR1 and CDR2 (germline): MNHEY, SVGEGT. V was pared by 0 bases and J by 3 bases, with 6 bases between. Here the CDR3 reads CASSYSSFNQPQHF. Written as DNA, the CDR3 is TGTGCCAGCAGTTACTCGAGCTTCAATCAGCCCCAGCATTTT.

The CDR3 nucleotides read TGTGCCAGCAGCTTTGACAGGGGGCCCGAAAAACTGTTTTTT. It codes for CASSFDRGPEKLFF. V is TRBV5-4 and J is TRBJ1-4; 10 bases fit TRBD1. V trimming: 2 bases; J trimming: 8 bases; junction bases outside the gene matches: 3. In germline, CDR1 is SGHNT, CDR2 YYREEE (reference sequence). There are 14 residues in the CDR3.

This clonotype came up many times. In DNA, the CDR3 is TGTGCCAGCAGCTTAGTTGTCGGGGAGCCCCAGCATTTT. Its protein product is CASSLVVGEPQHF. This sequence joins TRBV7-2 and TRBJ1-5; D gene uncertain. The CDR3 runs 13 residues. Trimming cost V 1 base and J 8 bases, with 9 bases left between them. Germline CDR1 and CDR2: SGHTA and FQGNSA.

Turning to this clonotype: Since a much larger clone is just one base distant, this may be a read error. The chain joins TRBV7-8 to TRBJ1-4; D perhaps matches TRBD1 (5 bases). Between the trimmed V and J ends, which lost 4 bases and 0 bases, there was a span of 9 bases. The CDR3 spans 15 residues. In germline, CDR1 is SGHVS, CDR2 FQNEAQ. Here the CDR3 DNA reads TGTGCCAGCAGCTGTGAAGGGGCAACTAATGAAAAACTGTTTTTT. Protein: CASSCEGATNEKLFF.

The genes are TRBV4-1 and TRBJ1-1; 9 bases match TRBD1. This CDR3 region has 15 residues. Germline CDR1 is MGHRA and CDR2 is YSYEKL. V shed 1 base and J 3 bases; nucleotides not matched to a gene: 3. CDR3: CASSQVQGADTEAFF. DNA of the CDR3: TGCGCCAGCAGCCAAGTACAGGGGGCGGACACTGAAGCTTTCTTT.

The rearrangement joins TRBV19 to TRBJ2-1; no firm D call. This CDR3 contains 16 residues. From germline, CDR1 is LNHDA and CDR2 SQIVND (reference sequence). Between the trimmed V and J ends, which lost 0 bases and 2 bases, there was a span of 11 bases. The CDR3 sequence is CASSIEGSRAYNEQFF. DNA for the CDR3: TGTGCCAGTAGTATAGAGGGGTCTCGCGCCTACAATGAGCAGTTCTTC.

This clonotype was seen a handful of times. CDR3 in amino acids: CASSLFKDWEKLFF. DNA of the CDR3: TGTGCCAGCAGTTTGTTTAAGGATTGGGAAAAACTGTTTTTT. The genes are TRBV12-3 or TRBV12-4 and TRBJ1-4, with unresolved D. This CDR3 has 14 residues. V was pared by 3 bases and J by 8 bases, with 13 bases between.

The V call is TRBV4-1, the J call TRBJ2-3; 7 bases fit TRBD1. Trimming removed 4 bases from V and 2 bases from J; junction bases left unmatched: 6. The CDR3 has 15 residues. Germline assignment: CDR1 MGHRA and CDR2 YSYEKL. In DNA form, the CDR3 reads TGCGCCAGCAGCCGACGGGACAGCCTCACAGATACGCAGTATTTT. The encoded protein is CASSRRDSLTDTQYF.

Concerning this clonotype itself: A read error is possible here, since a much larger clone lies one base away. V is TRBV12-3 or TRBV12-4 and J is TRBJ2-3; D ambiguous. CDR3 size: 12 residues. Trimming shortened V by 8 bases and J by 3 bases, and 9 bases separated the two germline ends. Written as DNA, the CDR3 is TGTGCCAGCTGTTATCTGACAGATACGCAGTATTTT. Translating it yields CASCYLTDTQYF.

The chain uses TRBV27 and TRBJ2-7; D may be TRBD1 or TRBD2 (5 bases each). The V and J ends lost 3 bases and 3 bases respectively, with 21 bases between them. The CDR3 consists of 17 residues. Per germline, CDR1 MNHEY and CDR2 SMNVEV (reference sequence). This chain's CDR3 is CASSFSDPGPSYYEQYF. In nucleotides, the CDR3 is TGTGCCAGCAGTTTTTCGGATCCGGGACCTAGTTACTACGAGCAGTACTTC.

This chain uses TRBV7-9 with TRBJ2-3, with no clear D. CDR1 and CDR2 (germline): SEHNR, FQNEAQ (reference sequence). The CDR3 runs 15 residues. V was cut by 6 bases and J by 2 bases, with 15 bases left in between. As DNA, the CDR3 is TGTGCCAGCAGTTACGGGTGGGGTTACACAGATACGCAGTATTTT. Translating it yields CASSYGWGYTDTQYF.

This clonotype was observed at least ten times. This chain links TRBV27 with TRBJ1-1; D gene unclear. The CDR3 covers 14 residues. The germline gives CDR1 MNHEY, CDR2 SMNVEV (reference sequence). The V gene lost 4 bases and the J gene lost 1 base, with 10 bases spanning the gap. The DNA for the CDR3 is TGTGCCAGCAGTTGGACTCAGCAGAACACTGAAGCTTTCTTT. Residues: CASSWTQQNTEAFF.

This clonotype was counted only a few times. Here the CDR3 reads CASSFSTQGGGSPLHF. CDR3 nucleotides: TGTGCCAGCAGCTTTTCCACACAGGGCGGGGGTTCACCCCTCCACTTT. The chain recombines TRBV7-6 with TRBJ1-6; D perhaps matches TRBD1 (6 bases). This CDR3 is built from 16 residues. V lost 3 bases and J 9 bases, leaving 18 bases between the germline ends. From germline, CDR1 is SGHVS and CDR2 FNYEAQ.

Here the CDR3 DNA reads TGCGCCAGCAGCCGGGGCATTCAGGGGGATACGCAGTATTTT. This encodes CASSRGIQGDTQYF. The rearrangement links TRBV5-1 to TRBJ2-3; D is perhaps TRBD1 (6 bases). This CDR3 has 14 amino acids. V lost 4 bases and J lost 6, with 15 bases in between. Germline lookup yields CDR1 SGHRS and CDR2 YFSETQ.

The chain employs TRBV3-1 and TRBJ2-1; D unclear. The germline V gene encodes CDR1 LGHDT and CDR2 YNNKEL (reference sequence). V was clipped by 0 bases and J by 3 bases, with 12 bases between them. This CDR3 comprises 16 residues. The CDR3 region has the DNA TGTGCCAGCAGCCAAGATCTCGGGCGGTTCTACAATGAGCAGTTCTTC. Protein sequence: CASSQDLGRFYNEQFF.

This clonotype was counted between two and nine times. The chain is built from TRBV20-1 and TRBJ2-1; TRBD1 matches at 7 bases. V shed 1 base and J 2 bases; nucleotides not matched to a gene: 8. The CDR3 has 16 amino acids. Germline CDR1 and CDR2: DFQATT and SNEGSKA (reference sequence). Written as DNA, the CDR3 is TGCAGTGCTAGAGGGAGGACAGGAGAGACCTACAATGAGCAGTTCTTC. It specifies CSARGRTGETYNEQFF.

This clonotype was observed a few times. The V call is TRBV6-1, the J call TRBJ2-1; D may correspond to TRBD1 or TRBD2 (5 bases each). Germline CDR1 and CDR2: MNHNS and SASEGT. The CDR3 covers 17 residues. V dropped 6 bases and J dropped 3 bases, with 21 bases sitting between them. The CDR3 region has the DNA TGTGCCAGCAGGGTCGGGGCAGCCCCCAGGGACTACAATGAGCAGTTCTTC. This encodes CASRVGAAPRDYNEQFF.

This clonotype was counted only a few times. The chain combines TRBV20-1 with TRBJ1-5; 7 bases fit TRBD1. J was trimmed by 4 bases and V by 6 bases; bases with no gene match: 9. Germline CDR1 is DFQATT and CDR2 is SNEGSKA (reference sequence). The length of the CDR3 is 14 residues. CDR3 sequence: CSARAGGRNQPQHF. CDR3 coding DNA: TGCAGTGCCCGTGCAGGGGGTCGGAATCAGCCCCAGCATTTT.

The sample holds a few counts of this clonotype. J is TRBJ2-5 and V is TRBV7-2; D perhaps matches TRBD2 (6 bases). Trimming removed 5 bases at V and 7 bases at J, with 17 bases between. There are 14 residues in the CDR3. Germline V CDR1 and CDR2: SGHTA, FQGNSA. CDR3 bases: TGTGCCAGCAGCCGCTTAGTGGGGGGAGGGACCCAGTACTTC. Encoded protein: CASSRLVGGGTQYF.